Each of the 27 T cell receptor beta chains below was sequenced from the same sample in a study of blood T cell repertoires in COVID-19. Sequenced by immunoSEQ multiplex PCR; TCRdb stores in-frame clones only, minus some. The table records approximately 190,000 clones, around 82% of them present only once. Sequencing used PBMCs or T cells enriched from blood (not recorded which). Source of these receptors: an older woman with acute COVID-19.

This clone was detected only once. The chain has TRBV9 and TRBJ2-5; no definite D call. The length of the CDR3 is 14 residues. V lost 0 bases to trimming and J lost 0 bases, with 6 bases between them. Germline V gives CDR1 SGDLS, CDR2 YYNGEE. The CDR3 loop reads CASSVGPDQETQYF. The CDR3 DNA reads TGTGCCAGCAGCGTAGGGCCAGACCAAGAGACCCAGTACTTC. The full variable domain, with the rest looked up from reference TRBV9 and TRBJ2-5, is DSGVTQTPKHLITATGQRVTLRCSPRSGDLSVYWYQQSLDQGLQFLIQYYNGEERAKGNILERFSAQQFPDLHSELNLSSLELGDSALYFCASSVGPDQETQYFGPGTRLLVL.

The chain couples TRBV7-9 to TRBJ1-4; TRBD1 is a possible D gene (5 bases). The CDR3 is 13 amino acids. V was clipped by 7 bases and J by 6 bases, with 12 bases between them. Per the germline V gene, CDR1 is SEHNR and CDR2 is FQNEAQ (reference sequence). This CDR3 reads CASTQGRDEKLFF. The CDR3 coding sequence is TGTGCCAGCACCCAGGGCAGGGATGAAAAACTGTTTTTT.

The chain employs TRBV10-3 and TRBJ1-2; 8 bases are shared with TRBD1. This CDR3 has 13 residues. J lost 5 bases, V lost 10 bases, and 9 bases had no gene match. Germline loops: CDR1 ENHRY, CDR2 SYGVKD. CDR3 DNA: TGTGCCAGCCAGCAGGGGGCTGTGTATGGCTACACCTTC. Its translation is CASQQGAVYGYTF.

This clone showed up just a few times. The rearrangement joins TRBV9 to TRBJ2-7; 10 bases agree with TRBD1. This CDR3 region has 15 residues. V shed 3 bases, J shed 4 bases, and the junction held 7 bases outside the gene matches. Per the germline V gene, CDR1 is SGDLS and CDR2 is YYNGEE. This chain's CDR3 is CASSAGQGKFYEQYF. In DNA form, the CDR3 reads TGTGCCAGCAGCGCGGGACAGGGGAAGTTTTACGAGCAGTACTTC. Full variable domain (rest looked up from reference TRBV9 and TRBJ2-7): DSGVTQTPKHLITATGQRVTLRCSPRSGDLSVYWYQQSLDQGLQFLIQYYNGEERAKGNILERFSAQQFPDLHSELNLSSLELGDSALYFCASSAGQGKFYEQYFGPGTRLTVT.

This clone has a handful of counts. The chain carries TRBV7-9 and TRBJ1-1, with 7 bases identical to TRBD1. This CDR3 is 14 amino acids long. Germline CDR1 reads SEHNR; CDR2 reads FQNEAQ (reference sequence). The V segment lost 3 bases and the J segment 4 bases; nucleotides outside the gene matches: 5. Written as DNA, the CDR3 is TGTGCCAGCAGCTTTTTACAGGGGTCCACTGAAGCTTTCTTT. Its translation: CASSFLQGSTEAFF.

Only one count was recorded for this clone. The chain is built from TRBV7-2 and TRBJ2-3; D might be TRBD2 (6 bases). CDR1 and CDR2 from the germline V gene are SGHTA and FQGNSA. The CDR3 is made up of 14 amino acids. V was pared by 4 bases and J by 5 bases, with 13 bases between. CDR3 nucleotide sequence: TGTGCCAGCAGCTGGGACTCCAACGGAGATACGCAGTATTTT. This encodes CASSWDSNGDTQYF.

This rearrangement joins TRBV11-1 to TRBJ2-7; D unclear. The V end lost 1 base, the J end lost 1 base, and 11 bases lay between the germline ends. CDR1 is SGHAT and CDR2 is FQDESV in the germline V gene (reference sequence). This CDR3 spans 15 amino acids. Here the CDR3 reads CASSLGGTHSYEQYF. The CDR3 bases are TGTGCCAGCAGCTTAGGAGGTACACATTCCTACGAGCAGTACTTC.

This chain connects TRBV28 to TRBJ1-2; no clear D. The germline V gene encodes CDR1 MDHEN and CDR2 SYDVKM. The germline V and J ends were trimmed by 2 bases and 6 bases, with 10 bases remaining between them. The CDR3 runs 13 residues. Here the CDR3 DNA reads TGTGCCAGCAGTTTAAGCGCCGGAAATGGCTACACCTTC. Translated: CASSLSAGNGYTF.

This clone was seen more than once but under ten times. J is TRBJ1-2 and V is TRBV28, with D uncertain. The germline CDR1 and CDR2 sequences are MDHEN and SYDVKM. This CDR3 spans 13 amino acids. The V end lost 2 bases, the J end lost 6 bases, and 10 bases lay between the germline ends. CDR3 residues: CASSLRQVDGYTF. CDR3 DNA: TGTGCCAGCAGTTTAAGGCAGGTCGATGGCTACACCTTC.

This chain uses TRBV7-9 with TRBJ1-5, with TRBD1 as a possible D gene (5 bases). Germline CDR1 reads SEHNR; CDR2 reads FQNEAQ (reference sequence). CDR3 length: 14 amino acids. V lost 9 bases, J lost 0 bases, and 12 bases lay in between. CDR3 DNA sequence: TGTGCCAGTCAAGACAGTAATAGCAATCAGCCCCAGCATTTT. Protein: CASQDSNSNQPQHF.

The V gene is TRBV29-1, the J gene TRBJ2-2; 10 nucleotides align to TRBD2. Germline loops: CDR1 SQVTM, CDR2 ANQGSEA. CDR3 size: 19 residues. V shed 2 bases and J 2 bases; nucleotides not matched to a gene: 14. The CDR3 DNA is TGCAGCGTTGAACTGACAGAGCCTACTAGCGGGAAAAACACCGGGGAGCTGTTTTTT. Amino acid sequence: CSVELTEPTSGKNTGELFF.

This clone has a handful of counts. The CDR3 is CASSESIAGKTGELFF. The CDR3 nucleotides are TGCGCCAGCAGTGAGTCGATAGCGGGGAAAACCGGGGAGCTGTTTTTT. The rearrangement joins TRBV10-1 to TRBJ2-2, with 8 positions matching TRBD2. Germline V CDR1 and CDR2: WNHNN, SYGVQD (reference sequence). The CDR3 loop spans 16 amino acids. J lost 5 bases, V lost 0 bases, and 5 bases had no gene match.

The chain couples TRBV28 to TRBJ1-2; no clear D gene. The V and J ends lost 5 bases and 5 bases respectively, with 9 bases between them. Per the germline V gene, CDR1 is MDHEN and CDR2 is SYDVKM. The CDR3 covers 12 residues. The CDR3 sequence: CASSPAEYGYTF. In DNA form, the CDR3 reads TGTGCCAGCAGTCCGGCGGAGTATGGCTACACCTTC.

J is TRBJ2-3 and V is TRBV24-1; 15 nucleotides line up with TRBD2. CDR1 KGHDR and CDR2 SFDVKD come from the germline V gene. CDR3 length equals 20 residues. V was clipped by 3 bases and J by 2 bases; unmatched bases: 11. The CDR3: CATSDHRGLAGGLLTDTQYF. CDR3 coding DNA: TGTGCCACCAGTGATCACCGCGGACTAGCGGGAGGGCTACTCACAGATACGCAGTATTTT.

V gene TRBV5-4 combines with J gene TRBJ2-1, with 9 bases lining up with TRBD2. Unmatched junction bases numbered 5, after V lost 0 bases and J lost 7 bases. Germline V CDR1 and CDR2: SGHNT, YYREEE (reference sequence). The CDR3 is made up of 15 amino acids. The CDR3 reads CASSLDGTSYNEQFF. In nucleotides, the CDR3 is TGTGCCAGCAGCTTGGATGGGACTAGCTATAATGAGCAGTTCTTC.

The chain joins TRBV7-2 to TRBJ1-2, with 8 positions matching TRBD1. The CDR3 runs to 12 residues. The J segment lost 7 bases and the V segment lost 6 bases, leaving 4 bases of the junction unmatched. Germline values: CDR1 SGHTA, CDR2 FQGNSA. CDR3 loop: CASSLDRAGYTF. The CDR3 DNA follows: TGTGCCAGCAGTCTGGACAGGGCTGGCTACACCTTC.

CDR3 sequence (DNA): TGTGCCAGCAGTCCCTCTGTAATCGCCTACGAGCAGTACTTC. Translating gives CASSPSVIAYEQYF. V and J are TRBV6-5 and TRBJ2-7; D is unresolved. Germline V gives CDR1 MNHEY, CDR2 SVGAGI. Trimming cost V 5 bases and J 2 bases, with 13 bases left between them. The CDR3 extends over 14 amino acids.

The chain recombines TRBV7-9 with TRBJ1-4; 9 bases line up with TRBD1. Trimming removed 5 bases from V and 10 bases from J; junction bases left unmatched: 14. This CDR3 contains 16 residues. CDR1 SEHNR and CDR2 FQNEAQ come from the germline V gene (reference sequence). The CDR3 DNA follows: TGTGCCAGCAGCCGGTCCGGGTCAACAGGGGGCCGAAAACTGTTTTTT. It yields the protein CASSRSGSTGGRKLFF.

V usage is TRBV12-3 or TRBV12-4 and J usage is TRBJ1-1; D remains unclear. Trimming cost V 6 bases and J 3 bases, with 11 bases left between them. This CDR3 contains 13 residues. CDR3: CASRTWEDTEAFF. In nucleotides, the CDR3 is TGTGCCAGCAGAACCTGGGAGGACACTGAAGCTTTCTTT.

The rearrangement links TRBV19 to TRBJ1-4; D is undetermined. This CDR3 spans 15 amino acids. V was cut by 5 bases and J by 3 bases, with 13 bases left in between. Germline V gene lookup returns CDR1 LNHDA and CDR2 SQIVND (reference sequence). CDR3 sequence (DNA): TGTGCCAGTAGTGACGGAGCGGCGGCTAATGAAAAACTGTTTTTT. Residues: CASSDGAAANEKLFF.

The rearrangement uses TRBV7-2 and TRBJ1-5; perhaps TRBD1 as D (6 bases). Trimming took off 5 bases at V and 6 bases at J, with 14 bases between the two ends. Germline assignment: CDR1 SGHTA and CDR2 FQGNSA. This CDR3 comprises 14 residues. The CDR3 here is CASSPQGLGQPQHF. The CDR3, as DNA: TGTGCCAGCAGCCCGCAGGGGTTAGGTCAGCCCCAGCATTTT.

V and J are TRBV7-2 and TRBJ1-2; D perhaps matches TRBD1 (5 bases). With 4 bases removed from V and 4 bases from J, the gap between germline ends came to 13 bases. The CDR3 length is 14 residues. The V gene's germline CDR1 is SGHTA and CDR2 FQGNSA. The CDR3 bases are TGTGCCAGCAGCTCCTACGGGACTGGCTATGGCTACACCTTC. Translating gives CASSSYGTGYGYTF.

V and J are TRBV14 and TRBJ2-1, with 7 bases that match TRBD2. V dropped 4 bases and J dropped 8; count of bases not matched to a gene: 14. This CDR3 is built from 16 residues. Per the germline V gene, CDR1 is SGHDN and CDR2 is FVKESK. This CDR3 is CASSLGGLREIDEQFF. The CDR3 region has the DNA TGTGCCAGCAGCCTTGGCGGTCTGCGGGAGATCGATGAGCAGTTCTTC.

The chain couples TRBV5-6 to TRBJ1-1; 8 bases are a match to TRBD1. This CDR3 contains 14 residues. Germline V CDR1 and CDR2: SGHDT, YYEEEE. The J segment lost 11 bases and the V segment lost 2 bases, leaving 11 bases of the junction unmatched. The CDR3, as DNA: TGTGCCAGCAGCTTAAGACAGGGGATCCCAGCTGCTTTCTTT. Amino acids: CASSLRQGIPAAFF.

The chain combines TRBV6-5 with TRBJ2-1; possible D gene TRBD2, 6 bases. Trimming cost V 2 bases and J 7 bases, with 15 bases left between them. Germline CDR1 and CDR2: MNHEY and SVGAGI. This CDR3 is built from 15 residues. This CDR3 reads CASSYVTGGGNEQFF. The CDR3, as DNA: TGTGCCAGCAGTTACGTCACAGGAGGAGGGAATGAGCAGTTCTTC.

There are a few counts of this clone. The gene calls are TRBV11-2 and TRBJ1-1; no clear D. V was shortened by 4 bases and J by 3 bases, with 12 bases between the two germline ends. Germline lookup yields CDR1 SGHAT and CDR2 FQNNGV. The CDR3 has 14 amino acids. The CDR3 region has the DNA TGTGCCAGCAGCTCTAACGGCGGGGACACTGAAGCTTTCTTT. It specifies CASSSNGGDTEAFF.

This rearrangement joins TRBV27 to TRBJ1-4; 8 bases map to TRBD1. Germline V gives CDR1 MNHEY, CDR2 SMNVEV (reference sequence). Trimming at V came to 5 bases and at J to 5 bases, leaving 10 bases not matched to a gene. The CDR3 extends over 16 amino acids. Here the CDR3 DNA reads TGTGCCAGCAGTCGACAGACAGGGGAGGAGAATGAAAAACTGTTTTTT. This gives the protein CASSRQTGEENEKLFF.